The 30 T cell receptor beta chains in this list originate from one sample, sequenced in a study of tumor and adjacent non-tumor tissue in lung cancer. TCRbeta libraries were built with three rounds of nested PCR, modified from ARM-PCR. TCRdb used MiXCR to reprocess the multiplex PCR reads, holding one entry per CDR3 protein. Of some 200,000 distinct CDR3 sequences in the sample, 70% to 75% are singletons; the top ten hold approximately 25%. RNA was extracted from bulk tissue without any cell sorting. The source material was lung tumor tissue. The receptors were sampled from a man aged 60 to 69 with non-small cell lung cancer.

This clonotype was counted between two and nine times. This rearrangement joins TRBV11-1 to TRBJ2-2; 8 bases are a match to TRBD2. Germline CDR1 is SGHAT and CDR2 is FQDESV (reference sequence). Unmatched junction bases numbered 10, after V lost 7 bases and J lost 6 bases. This CDR3 has 15 amino acids. The DNA for the CDR3 is TGTGCCAGCAATCCTTGGGCTAGCGGGTCCGGGGAGCTGTTTTTT. It encodes CASNPWASGSGELFF.

A word on this clonotype: Given a much more abundant clone one base away, this may be a read error. V and J are TRBV29-1 and TRBJ2-2; D may be TRBD2 (6 bases). CDR1 is SQVTM, CDR2 ANQGSEA, per germline. The CDR3 contains 13 residues. Trimming shortened V by 6 bases and J by 3 bases, and 11 bases separated the two germline ends. CDR3 in DNA: TGCAGCGTAGAGGGAGGCTACACCGGGGAGCTGTTTTTT. As protein: CSVEGGYTGELFF.

This clonotype was seen many times. In DNA form, the CDR3 reads TGTGCCAGCAGCGCTGGACTAGCGGAGCAGTATTTT. Its translation is CASSAGLAEQYF. The rearrangement links TRBV7-8 to TRBJ2-3; 10 bases fit TRBD2. CDR3 length equals 12 residues. Germline assignment: CDR1 SGHVS and CDR2 FQNEAQ. Losses at the gene ends were 5 bases for V and 11 bases for J; bases not matched to a gene: 4.

Comment on this clonotype: Its ends do not fully match the called genes, so a read error is possible. V gene TRBV29-1 combines with J gene TRBJ2-7; 11 bases are a match to TRBD2. Germline V gives CDR1 SQVTM, CDR2 ANQGSEA. The CDR3 totals 13 residues. The CDR3 spells CSARLAGLYEQYF. Here the CDR3 DNA reads TGCAGCGCCCGACTAGCGGGGCTCTACGAACAGTACTTC.

V usage is TRBV20-1 and J usage is TRBJ2-1; the D gene is possibly TRBD2 (5 bases). Germline CDR1 and CDR2: DFQATT and SNEGSKA (reference sequence). CDR3 length: 17 residues. The V end was cut by 3 bases, the J end by 1 base, with 19 bases between. CDR3 bases: TGCAGTGCTAGTCCTCTGAGTGGGAGAGGATCCTACAATGAGCAGTTCTTC. Translating gives CSASPLSGRGSYNEQFF.

With respect to this clonotype: At one of its ends the junction is not consistent with the germline gene, which may arise from a read error. CDR3 residues: CASSPPRERRSGELFF. The CDR3 bases are TGTGCTAGCAGTCCCCCCCGGGAGAGACGATCCGGAGAGCTGTTTTTT. The chain carries TRBV6-2 or TRBV6-3 and TRBJ2-2; a weak D match, TRBD2 (6 bases). The CDR3 is made up of 16 amino acids. The germline CDR1 and CDR2 sequences are MNHEY and SVGEGT.

In regard to this clonotype: It is likely a read error, because the conserved phenylalanine at the end of the CDR3 is missing. The chain employs TRBV20-1 and TRBJ1-5; D is unresolved. CDR1 is DFQATT and CDR2 is SNEGSKA in the germline V gene (reference sequence). Trimming cost V 3 bases and J 0 bases, with 15 bases left between them. This CDR3 has 16 amino acids. The CDR3 DNA sequence: TGCAGTGCTAGTACCAGAACCACGAATAGCAATCAGCCCCAGCATTTA. Translated: CSASTRTTNSNQPQHL.

V and J are TRBV11-3 and TRBJ1-1; no definite D call. Germline values: CDR1 SGHNT, CDR2 YENEEA. The CDR3 runs to 13 residues. The CDR3 region is CAGSLGSIPRTFF. The CDR3 DNA sequence: TGTGCTGGCAGCTTAGGCTCGATCCCTCGGACTTTCTTT.

Remarks on this clonotype: Given a much more abundant clone one base away, this may be a read error. V and J are TRBV12-3 or TRBV12-4 and TRBJ2-3; no clear D. Trimming took 10 bases from V and 8 from J, leaving 13 bases between them. The CDR3 runs to 11 residues. CDR3 nucleotide sequence: TGTGCCACCTCCTCGATTGGTACGCAGTATTTT. Residues: CATSSIGTQYF.

Comment on this clonotype: A read error may produce the germline difference seen at one junction end. The chain is built from TRBV9 and TRBJ2-2, with 10 bases aligning to TRBD2. The CDR3 covers 19 residues. The germline gives CDR1 SGDLS, CDR2 YYNGEE. The CDR3 DNA reads as TGTACCAGTAGCATAGTGTTGCTAGCGGGGGACGCGAACACCGGGGAGCTGTTTTTT. This codes for CTSSIVLLAGDANTGELFF.

Points on this clonotype: A much larger clone differs by one base, so this may be a read error. The chain is built from TRBV4-3 and TRBJ1-2; the match to TRBD1 covers 11 bases. V shed 4 bases and J 7 bases; nucleotides not matched to a gene: 5. Germline V gene lookup returns CDR1 LGHNA and CDR2 YSLEER. The CDR3 consists of 14 residues. The CDR3 protein is CASSRPGTGGGYTF. The CDR3 nucleotides are TGCGCCAGCAGCCGACCCGGGACAGGGGGTGGCTACACCTTC.

In its sample, this clonotype was seen many times. The chain employs TRBV6-1 and TRBJ2-7; D tentatively reads TRBD1 or TRBD2 (5 bases each). The CDR3 consists of 16 residues. Germline values: CDR1 MNHNS, CDR2 SASEGT. Trimming removed 2 bases from V and 0 bases from J, with 14 bases in between. The CDR3 sequence is CASSERAAGSSYEQYF. CDR3 in DNA: TGTGCCAGCAGTGAAAGGGCGGCAGGGAGCTCCTACGAGCAGTACTTC.

Concerning this clonotype itself: A much larger clone lies a single base off, so this may be a read error. This sequence joins TRBV5-6 and TRBJ2-3; TRBD1 matches 10 bases. With 7 bases clipped from V and 5 bases from J, the junction kept 10 bases outside the gene matches. CDR3 length: 15 amino acids. Per the germline V gene, CDR1 is SGHDT and CDR2 is YYEEEE. For the CDR3, the DNA is TGTGCCAGCGGCAGCCGGGACAGGGGAATAGATACGCAGTATTTT. It encodes CASGSRDRGIDTQYF.

This clonotype was recorded a few times. Being one base from a much bigger clone, this may be a read error. The chain has TRBV20-1 and TRBJ1-1; tentative D call: TRBD1 (5 bases). Trimming removed 7 bases from V and 10 bases from J, with 16 bases in between. The germline CDR1 and CDR2 sequences are DFQATT and SNEGSKA (reference sequence). CDR3 length equals 11 residues. The CDR3 region is CSVARGWGAFF. The CDR3 nucleotides read TGCAGTGTCGCGCGGGGGTGGGGAGCTTTCTTT.

In regard to this clonotype: One end of the junction is discordant with germline, which a read error may explain. The rearrangement links TRBV4-3 to TRBJ2-3; the D call may be TRBD1 or TRBD2 (7 bases each). The CDR3 totals 16 residues. CDR1 and CDR2 (germline): LGHNA, YSLEER. CDR3: CASSPTGVTSSETQYF. DNA of the CDR3: TGCGCCAGCAGCCCTACAGGGGTGACTAGCTCAGAAACGCAGTATTTT.

Worth noting for this clonotype: One end of the junction fails to match germline, which may point to a read error. The CDR3 DNA sequence: TGCAGCGCTAGTCCAGGGGGCGTTGGCAATCAGTCCCAGCATTTT. Residues: CSASPGGVGNQSQHF. V and J are TRBV20-1 and TRBJ1-5; 8 positions match TRBD1. CDR1 and CDR2 (germline): DFQATT, SNEGSKA (reference sequence). The CDR3 has 15 residues.

Notes on this clonotype: The conserved phenylalanine or tryptophan normally closing the CDR3 is absent here, so this likely arose from a read error. The rearrangement uses TRBV20-1 and TRBJ1-2; no clear D. Trimming stripped 4 bases from V and 7 bases from J, with 22 bases between. Germline CDR1 DFQATT, CDR2 SNEGSKA (reference sequence). This CDR3 is built from 15 residues. The CDR3 DNA reads as TGCAGTGCTATAGAACTTGCTGGGAAAAATGGTGGCTACACCTCC. Translating it yields CSAIELAGKNGGYTS.

As concerns this clonotype: A much larger clone sits a single nucleotide away, making a read error possible. V is TRBV11-3 and J is TRBJ2-3, with a tentative D call TRBD2 (6 bases). The CDR3 covers 14 residues. CDR1 is SGHNT and CDR2 is YENEEA in the germline V gene. The CDR3 DNA follows: TGTGTCAGCAGCTTGCACGCGGGAACAGATACGCAGTATTTT. Its translation is CVSSLHAGTDTQYF.

The CDR3: CSATSGRRASYEQYF. DNA for the CDR3: TGCAGTGCCACTTCAGGGAGGAGGGCCTCCTACGAGCAGTACTTC. The chain has TRBV20-1 and TRBJ2-7, with a possible D match to TRBD2 (6 bases). The CDR3 extends over 15 amino acids. CDR1 DFQATT and CDR2 SNEGSKA come from the germline V gene (reference sequence). V lost 6 bases and J 0 bases, leaving 18 bases between the germline ends.

Remarks on this clonotype: A much larger clone differs by one base, so this may be a read error. The rearrangement joins TRBV20-1 to TRBJ1-6, with a weak D call TRBD1 (5 bases). The V gene's germline CDR1 is DFQATT and CDR2 SNEGSKA (reference sequence). V gave up 3 bases and J gave up 5 bases, with 14 bases separating them. This CDR3 is 15 amino acids long. The CDR3 sequence is CSASIGGRDNSPLHF. CDR3 coding DNA: TGCAGTGCTAGTATTGGCGGCAGGGATAATTCACCCCTCCACTTT.

With respect to this clonotype: One junction end disagrees with the germline gene, perhaps due to a read error. The J gene is TRBJ2-1, the V gene TRBV4-3; a possible D gene is TRBD2 (5 bases). CDR1 and CDR2 (germline): LGHNA, YSLEER. The CDR3 runs to 15 residues. CDR3 coding DNA: TGCACCAGCAGCCAAGTAGGTCCCGGGAACAATGAGCAGTTCTTC. Its translation is CTSSQVGPGNNEQFF.

As regards this clonotype: One end of the junction is discordant with germline, which a read error may explain. This chain connects TRBV7-9 to TRBJ1-4; 12 positions agree with TRBD1. CDR1 and CDR2 (germline): SEHNR, FQNEAQ (reference sequence). CDR3 length: 22 amino acids. The CDR3 is CGSSLGTGGASGLAISNEKLSF. As DNA, the CDR3 is TGTGGCAGCAGCTTAGGGACAGGGGGCGCATCGGGCCTTGCGATCTCTAATGAAAAACTGTCTTTT. The entire variable domain, with the rest obtained from reference TRBV7-9 and TRBJ1-4, is as follows: DTGVSQNPRHKITKRGQNVTFRCDPISEHNRLYWYRQTLGQGPEFLTYFQNEAQLEKSRLLSDRFSAERPKGSFSTLEIQRTEQGDSAMYLCGSSLGTGGASGLAISNEKLSFGSGTQLSVL.

About this clonotype: In this CDR3 the conserved last residue, phenylalanine or tryptophan, is missing, so a read error is likely. J is TRBJ1-3 and V is TRBV6-9; D is unresolved. V was trimmed by 8 bases and J by 9 bases, leaving 17 bases between them. This CDR3 has 13 amino acids. Per the germline V gene, CDR1 is MNHGY and CDR2 is SVAAGI. In DNA, the CDR3 is TGTGCCAGCCGTAGTCAAACTCAGCTCACCATATATTAT. It yields the protein CASRSQTQLTIYY.

Note on this clonotype: Just one base apart from a much larger clone, this may be a read error. V is TRBV20-1 and J is TRBJ1-5; D unresolved. CDR1 is DFQATT and CDR2 is SNEGSKA in the germline V gene (reference sequence). The CDR3 sequence is 13 residues long. In DNA form, the CDR3 reads TGCAGTGCTAGAGAATATAGCAATCAGCCCCAGCGTTTT. Its translation is CSAREYSNQPQRF.

This clonotype was seen a handful of times. One junction end does not reproduce the germline sequence, and a read error may be involved. CDR3: CASSFTMGGPNEIQYF. The CDR3 nucleotides are TGTGCCAGCAGCTTCACAATGGGGGGGCCAAACGAGATCCAGTACTTC. The V call is TRBV11-2, the J call TRBJ2-5; maybe TRBD2 (7 bases). Germline lookup yields CDR1 SGHAT and CDR2 FQNNGV. This CDR3 has 16 amino acids.

Note on this clonotype: A clone one base away is much larger, so this may be a read error. The chain has TRBV6-5 and TRBJ2-4, with D hard to call. Germline CDR1 MNHEY, CDR2 SVGAGI. The V gene lost 5 bases and the J gene lost 11 bases, with 16 bases spanning the gap. The CDR3 is 13 residues long. As DNA, the CDR3 is TGTGCCAGCAGTCAAGCTACAGTGTCGGTTCAGTACTTC. Translated, it gives CASSQATVSVQYF.

Remarks on this clonotype: One end of the junction does not line up with germline, which may come from a read error. The rearrangement joins TRBV4-1 to TRBJ2-7, with 10 bases identical to TRBD2. Germline values: CDR1 MGHRA, CDR2 YSYEKL. The length of the CDR3 is 15 residues. This CDR3 reads CASSQGLAGAYGQYF. The CDR3 nucleotides are TGCGCCAGCAGCCAAGGACTAGCGGGTGCCTACGGGCAGTACTTC.

Concerning this clonotype: A read error is possible here, since a much larger clone lies one base away. CDR3 loop: CASWKGITEAFF. Written as DNA, the CDR3 is TGTGCCAGCTGGAAGGGGATCACTGAAGCTTTCTTT. The J gene is TRBJ1-1, the V gene TRBV6-6; D is possibly TRBD1 (5 bases). Trimming removed 8 bases at V and 4 bases at J, with 11 bases between. The germline V gene encodes CDR1 MNHNY and CDR2 SVGAGI (reference sequence). The CDR3 covers 12 residues.

Worth noting for this clonotype: One junction end disagrees with the germline gene, perhaps due to a read error. The chain employs TRBV20-1 and TRBJ1-5; D may be TRBD1 (5 bases). The CDR3 has 16 amino acids. Germline-derived CDR1 and CDR2 are DFQATT and SNEGSKA (reference sequence). The CDR3: CSVSDRTTNSNQPKHF. CDR3 bases: TGCAGTGTTAGTGACAGAACCACGAATAGCAATCAGCCCAAGCATTTT.

The chain carries TRBV10-3 and TRBJ2-7; D remains unclear. Germline-derived CDR1 and CDR2 are ENHRY and SYGVKD. The CDR3 extends over 14 amino acids. Deletions cut 3 bases from V and 5 bases from J, with 14 bases between. Here the CDR3 DNA reads TGTGCCATCAGTGAAACGGACGGTGAGGACGAGCAGTACTTC. Its translation is CAISETDGEDEQYF.